The TCR beta chain described here comes from a study of T cell repertoires in cytomegalovirus infection (dated by TCRdb to the late 2010s). Regarding the study in general: Alongside well-studied HLA-B-restricted epitopes, the peptide stimulations were aimed at recently identified HLA-C-restricted CMV epitopes, whose presentation resists viral immunomodulation. Donor HLA type was relevant to the analysis, because carriage of CMV infection together with the matching HLA type was indicated by public TCR beta signatures. The full study reports these points: In both this cohort and an independent roughly 360-donor cohort, the cumulative frequency of public TCR beta family members distinguished carriers of CMV infection plus the relevant HLA type. The ex vivo response was dominated by HLA-C-restricted CMV-specific TCR beta clonotypes, which also provided the single most frequent clonotype in two of eight donors.

This sample's treatment or condition label indicates: in vitro stimulation with specific CMV peptide epitopes to enrich CMV-specific T cells. Note on this clonotype: Which antigen it targets is not known. No qualities accompany the bases; no much larger clone lies one base away.

TCRdb names Illumina HiSeq 1500 as the instrument used. Using fastp at Q25 and MiXCR, TCRdb reprocessed the public reads and kept productive beta chains. Rows matching on CDR3 protein sequence are summarized as one entry with the most common DNA and genes. This sample lists tens of thousands of distinct CDR3 sequences; about a fifth were detected once. The ten largest clones represent under 75% of the sample. From the germline V gene, CDR1 is SGHVS and CDR2 is FNYEAQ. Trimming costs V 1 base and J 0 bases, and their ends lie 13 bases apart. Including the terminal cysteine and phenylalanine, the CDR3 comprises 17 residues. Solely the CDR3 DNA is kept, with 51 bases framed from the first base.

The sample consisted of CD8+ T cells from cultured PBMCs, taken from culture after CMV antigen stimulation. The V and J segments used are TRBV7-6 and TRBJ1-5; the D region possibly corresponds to TRBD1 (5 bases align). The origin of this receptor is a human donor in good health (CMV status not recorded). Some clones in this sample may be carry-over from other donors' samples. The DNA is TGTGCCAGCAGCTTAGGACAGACACCCCGTAGCAATCAGCCCCAGCATTTT. It encodes CASSLGQTPRSNQPQHF.